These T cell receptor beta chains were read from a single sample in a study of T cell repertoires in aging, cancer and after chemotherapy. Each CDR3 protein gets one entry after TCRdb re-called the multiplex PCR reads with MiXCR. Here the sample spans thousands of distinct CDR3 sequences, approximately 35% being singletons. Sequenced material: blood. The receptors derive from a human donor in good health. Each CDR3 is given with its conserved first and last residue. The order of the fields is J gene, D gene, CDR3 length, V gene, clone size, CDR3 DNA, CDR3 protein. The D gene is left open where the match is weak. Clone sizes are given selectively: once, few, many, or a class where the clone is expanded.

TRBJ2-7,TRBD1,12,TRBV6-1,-,TGTGCCAGCAGTCCGACAGGGGTCGAGCAGTACTTC,CASSPTGVEQYF
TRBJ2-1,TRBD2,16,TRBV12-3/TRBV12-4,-,TGTGCCAGCAGACCCCCCGGACTAGCGGTCTCCAGTGAGCAGTTCTTC,CASRPPGLAVSSEQFF
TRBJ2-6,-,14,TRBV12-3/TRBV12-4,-,TGTGCCGGCCGGGTCCTCTCTGGGGCCAACGTCCTGACTTTC,CAGRVLSGANVLTF
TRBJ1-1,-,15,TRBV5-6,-,TGTGCCAGCAGCTCTAACATGGGCAAGAACACTGAAGCTTTCTTT,CASSSNMGKNTEAFF
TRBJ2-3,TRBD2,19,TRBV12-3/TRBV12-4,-,TGTGCCAGCAGTGGGGAGGGGGGGACTAGCGGGGGAGGCAGAGATACGCAGTATTTT,CASSGEGGTSGGGRDTQYF
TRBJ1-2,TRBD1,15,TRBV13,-,TGTGCCAGCAGCTTAGAAGGAGGGGGCGGACGGGGCTACACCTTC,CASSLEGGGGRGYTF
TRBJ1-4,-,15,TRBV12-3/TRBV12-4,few,TGTGCCAGCAGTTTAGGGAGGGGGAGTGGAGAAAAACTGTTTTTT,CASSLGRGSGEKLFF
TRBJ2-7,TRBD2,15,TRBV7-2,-,TGTGCCAGCAGCTTCCCCCTTAGCGGGGGGTACGAGCAGTACTTC,CASSFPLSGGYEQYF
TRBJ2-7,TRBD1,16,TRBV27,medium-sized,TGTGCCAGCAGTCCCGGGACAGGGGGGAACTCCTACGAGCAGTACTTC,CASSPGTGGNSYEQYF
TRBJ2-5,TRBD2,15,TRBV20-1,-,TGCAGTGCTAGATCGACTAGCGGGAGTCAAGAGACCCAGTACTTC,CSARSTSGSQETQYF
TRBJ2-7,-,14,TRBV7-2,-,TGTGCCAGCAGCTTAGGAACTAGCCTGTACGAGCAGTACTTC,CASSLGTSLYEQYF
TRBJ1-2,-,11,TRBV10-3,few,TGTGCCATCAGTGACGGGGATGGCTACACCTTC,CAISDGDGYTF
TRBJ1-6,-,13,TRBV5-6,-,TGCGCCAGCAGCCAAGTTGAGGATTCACCCCTCCACTTT,CASSQVEDSPLHF
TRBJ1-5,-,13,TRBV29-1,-,TGCAGCGTTGGAAGCAATTTCAATCAGCCCCAGCATTTT,CSVGSNFNQPQHF
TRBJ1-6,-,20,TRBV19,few,TGTGCCAGTAGGGGATCCGGGGAGGAACTTCGACAAGGTTATAATTCACCCCTCCACTTT,CASRGSGEELRQGYNSPLHF
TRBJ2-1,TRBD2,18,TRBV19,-,TGTGCCAGTAGTATAGGTCCAACTAGCGGGGCGCCGTTGGATGAGCAGTTCTTC,CASSIGPTSGAPLDEQFF
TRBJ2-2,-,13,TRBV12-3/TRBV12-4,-,TGTGCCAGCAGTTCATTCACTCCCGGGGAGCTGTTTTTT,CASSSFTPGELFF
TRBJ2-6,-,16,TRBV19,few,TGTGCCAGTAAAAGTTCGGCCATCCCCGGGGCCAACGTCCTGACTTTC,CASKSSAIPGANVLTF
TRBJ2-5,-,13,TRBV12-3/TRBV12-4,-,TGTGCCAGCAGTCTTGGACCGTGGGATACCCAGTACTTC,CASSLGPWDTQYF
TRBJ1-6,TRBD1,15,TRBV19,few,TGTGCCAGTAGTGACAGGGCCGCCTATAATTCACCCCTCCACTTT,CASSDRAAYNSPLHF
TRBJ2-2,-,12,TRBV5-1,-,TGCGCCAGCAGCTTGGATGTCGGGGAGCTGTTTTTT,CASSLDVGELFF
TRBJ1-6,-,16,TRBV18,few,TGTGCCAGCTCACCACAGGCCAGGGCAGGAAACTCACCCCTCCACTTT,CASSPQARAGNSPLHF
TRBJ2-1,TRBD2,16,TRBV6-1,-,TGTGCCAGCAGCCCGGGTAGCGGGGGGGACTACAATGAGCAGTTCTTC,CASSPGSGGDYNEQFF
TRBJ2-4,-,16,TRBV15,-,TGTGCCACCAGCAAATGGACTGGGATGGCCAAAAACATTCAGTACTTC,CATSKWTGMAKNIQYF
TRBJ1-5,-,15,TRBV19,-,TGTGCCAGTAGTATATCCGGGGTCCCTGATCGGCCCCAGCATTTT,CASSISGVPDRPQHF
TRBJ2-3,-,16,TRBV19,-,TGTGCCAGTAGTATCCCCATCGGACTGGGGCCGGGTACGCAGTATTTT,CASSIPIGLGPGTQYF
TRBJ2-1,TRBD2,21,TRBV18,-,TGTGCCAGCTCACCACCGAGACGGACTAGCGGGAGCATTATAACCTACAATGAGCAGTTCTTC,CASSPPRRTSGSIITYNEQFF
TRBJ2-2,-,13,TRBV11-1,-,TGTGCCAGCGCCTTAGGAGGGGCCGGGGAGCTGTTTTTT,CASALGGAGELFF
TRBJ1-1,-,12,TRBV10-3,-,TGTGCCATCAGTGATATGGACAGTGAAGCTTTCTTT,CAISDMDSEAFF
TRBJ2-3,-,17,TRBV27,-,TGTGCCAGCAGCTCCACTCCACCGGGGGAATTATCAGATACGCAGTATTTT,CASSSTPPGELSDTQYF
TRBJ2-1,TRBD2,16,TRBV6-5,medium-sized,TGTGCCAGCAGTTTGTCGACTAGCGGAGCCTCCAATGAGCAGTTCTTC,CASSLSTSGASNEQFF
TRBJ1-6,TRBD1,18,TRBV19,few,TGTGCCTCGCAGCGACAGGGGGCGCGAAGCTCCTATAATTCACCCCTCCACTTT,CASQRQGARSSYNSPLHF
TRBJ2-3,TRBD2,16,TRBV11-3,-,TGTGCCAGCAGCCTCCGGACTAGCGGGGGGCCGGATACGCAGTATTTT,CASSLRTSGGPDTQYF
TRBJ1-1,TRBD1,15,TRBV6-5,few,TGTGCCAGCAGTTACTCGGGACAGAAGAACACTGAAGCTTTCTTT,CASSYSGQKNTEAFF
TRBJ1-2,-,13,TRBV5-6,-,TGTGCCAGCAGCTCACTTCCGTCGGCCGGCTACACCTTC,CASSSLPSAGYTF
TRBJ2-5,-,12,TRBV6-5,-,TGTGCCAGAAGCCCTGGCCCGGAGACCCAGTACTTC,CARSPGPETQYF
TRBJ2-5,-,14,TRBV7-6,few,TGTGCCAGCAGCTTAGCGTCGTTCCAAGAGACCCAGTACTTC,CASSLASFQETQYF
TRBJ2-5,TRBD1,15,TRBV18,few,TGTGCCAGCTCACCACCGGGACAGGGTTGGAAGACCCAGTACTTC,CASSPPGQGWKTQYF
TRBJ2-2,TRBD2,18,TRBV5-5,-,TGTGCCAGCAGCTTGAGGACTAGCGGGCTGGCGAGCACCGGGGAGCTGTTTTTT,CASSLRTSGLASTGELFF
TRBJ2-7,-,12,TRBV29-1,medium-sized,TGCAGCGTGAGCTCGACAGGCTACGAGCAGTACTTC,CSVSSTGYEQYF
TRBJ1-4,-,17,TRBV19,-,TGTGCCAGTAGTATGAGGGGCCCGGCTTCAACTAATGAAAAACTGTTTTTT,CASSMRGPASTNEKLFF
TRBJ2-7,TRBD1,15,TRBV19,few,TGTGCCAGTAAACCTACCGGACAGGGTCCCTACGAGCAGTACTTC,CASKPTGQGPYEQYF
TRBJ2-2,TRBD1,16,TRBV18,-,TGTGCCAGCTCACCAAGGAGACAGGGGAACACCGGGGAGATGTTTTTT,CASSPRRQGNTGEMFF
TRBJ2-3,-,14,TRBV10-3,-,TGTGCCTCAGGCCTGGACGGGGACACAGATACGCAGTATTTT,CASGLDGDTDTQYF
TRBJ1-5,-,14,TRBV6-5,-,TGTGCCAGCAGGGCGGACGGGAAAGATCAGCCCCAGCATTTT,CASRADGKDQPQHF
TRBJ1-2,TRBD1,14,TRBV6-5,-,TGTGCCAGCAGTCCCTCAGGGGGCGGCTATGGCTACACCTTC,CASSPSGGGYGYTF
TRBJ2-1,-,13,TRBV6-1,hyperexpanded,TGTGCCAGCAGGCAGGGAGTCTACAATGAGCAGTTCTTC,CASRQGVYNEQFF
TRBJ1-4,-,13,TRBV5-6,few,TGTGCCAGCAGCTTGGAGCGGAGAGAAAAACTGTTTTTT,CASSLERREKLFF
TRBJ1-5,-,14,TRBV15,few,TGTGCCACCAGCAGCCCAATGGGCTATCAGCCCCAGCATTTT,CATSSPMGYQPQHF
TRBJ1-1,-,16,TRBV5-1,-,TGCGCCAGCAGCTTGTCGGCCGGGACGGCGAACACTGAAGCTTTCTTT,CASSLSAGTANTEAFF
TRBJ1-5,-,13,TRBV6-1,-,TGTGCCAGCAGTGAACTCGACAGACAGCCCCAGCATTTT,CASSELDRQPQHF
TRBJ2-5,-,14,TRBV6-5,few,TGTGCCAGCAGTTACCGGGACCGGGTCGAGACCCAGTACTTC,CASSYRDRVETQYF
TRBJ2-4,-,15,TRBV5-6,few,TGTGCCAGCAGCTTGGAGCCAGGTGACAAAAACATTCAGTACTTC,CASSLEPGDKNIQYF
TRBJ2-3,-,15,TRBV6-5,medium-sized,TGTGCCAGCAAACCTGGGGGGGCGAGCACAGATACGCAGTATTTT,CASKPGGASTDTQYF
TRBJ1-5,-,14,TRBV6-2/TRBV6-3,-,TGTGCCAGCAGTTACTGGACTAGCAATCAGCCCCAGCATTTT,CASSYWTSNQPQHF
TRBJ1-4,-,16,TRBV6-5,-,TGTGCCAGCAGTTACAACGGCAGGGGCGCAGGTGAAAAACTGTTTTTT,CASSYNGRGAGEKLFF
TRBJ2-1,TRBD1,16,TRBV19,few,TGTGCCAGTAGTATAGATCGACGGGGACAGTACAATGAGCAGTTCTTC,CASSIDRRGQYNEQFF
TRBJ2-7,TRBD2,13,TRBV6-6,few,TGTGCCAGCAGCACTAGCGGGGTCGGGGAGCAGTACTTC,CASSTSGVGEQYF
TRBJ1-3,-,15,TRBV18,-,TGTGCCAGCTCACAAGGCATCCAGGGCCTGAACACCATATATTTT,CASSQGIQGLNTIYF
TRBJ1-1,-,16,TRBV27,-,TGTGCCAGCAGTCAAACCGGAACAGAGTTGAACACTGAAGCTTTCTTT,CASSQTGTELNTEAFF